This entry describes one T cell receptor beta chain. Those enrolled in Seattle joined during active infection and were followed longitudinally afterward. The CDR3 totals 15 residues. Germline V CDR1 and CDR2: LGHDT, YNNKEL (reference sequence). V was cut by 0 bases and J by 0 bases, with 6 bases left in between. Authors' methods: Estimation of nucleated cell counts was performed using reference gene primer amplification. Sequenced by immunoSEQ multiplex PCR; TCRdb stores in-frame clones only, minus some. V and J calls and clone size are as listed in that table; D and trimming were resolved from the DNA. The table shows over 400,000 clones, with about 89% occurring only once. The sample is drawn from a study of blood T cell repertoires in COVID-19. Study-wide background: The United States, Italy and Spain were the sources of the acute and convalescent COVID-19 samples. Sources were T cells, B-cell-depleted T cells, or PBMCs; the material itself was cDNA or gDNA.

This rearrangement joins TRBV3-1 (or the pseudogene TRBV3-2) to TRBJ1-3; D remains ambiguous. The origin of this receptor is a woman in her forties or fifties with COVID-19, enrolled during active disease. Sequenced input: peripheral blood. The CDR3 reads CASSQDMSSGNTIYF. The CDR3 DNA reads TGTGCCAGCAGCCAAGATATGAGCTCTGGAAACACCATATATTTT.